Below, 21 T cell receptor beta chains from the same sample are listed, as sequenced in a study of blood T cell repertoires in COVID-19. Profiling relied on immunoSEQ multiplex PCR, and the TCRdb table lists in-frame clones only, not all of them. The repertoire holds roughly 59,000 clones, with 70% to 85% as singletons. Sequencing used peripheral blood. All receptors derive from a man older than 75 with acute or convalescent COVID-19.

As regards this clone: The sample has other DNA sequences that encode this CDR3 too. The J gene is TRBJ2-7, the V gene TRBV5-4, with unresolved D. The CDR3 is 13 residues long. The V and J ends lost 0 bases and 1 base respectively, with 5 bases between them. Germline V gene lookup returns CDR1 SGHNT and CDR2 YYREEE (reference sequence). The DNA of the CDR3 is TGTGCCAGCAGCTTGGGGGCTTCCTACGAGCAGTACTTC. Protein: CASSLGASYEQYF.

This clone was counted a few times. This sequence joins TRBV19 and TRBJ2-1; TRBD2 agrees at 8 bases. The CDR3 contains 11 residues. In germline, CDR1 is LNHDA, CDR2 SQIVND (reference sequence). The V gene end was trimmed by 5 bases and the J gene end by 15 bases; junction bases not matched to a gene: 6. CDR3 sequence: CASSSREGPFF. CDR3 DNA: TGTGCCAGTAGTTCCCGGGAGGGACCGTTCTTC.

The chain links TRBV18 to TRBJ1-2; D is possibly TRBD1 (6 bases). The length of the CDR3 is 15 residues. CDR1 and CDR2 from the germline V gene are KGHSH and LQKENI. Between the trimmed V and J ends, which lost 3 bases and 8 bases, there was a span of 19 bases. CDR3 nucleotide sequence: TGTGCCAGCTCACCCTGGGGGCAGGGGATAGAAGGCTACACCTTC. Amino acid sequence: CASSPWGQGIEGYTF.

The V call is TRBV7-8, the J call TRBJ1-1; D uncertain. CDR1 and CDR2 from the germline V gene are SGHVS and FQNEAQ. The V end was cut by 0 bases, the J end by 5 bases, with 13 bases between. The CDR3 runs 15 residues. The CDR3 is CASSLARFGVTEAFF. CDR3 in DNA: TGTGCCAGCAGCTTAGCTAGGTTCGGGGTTACTGAAGCTTTCTTT.

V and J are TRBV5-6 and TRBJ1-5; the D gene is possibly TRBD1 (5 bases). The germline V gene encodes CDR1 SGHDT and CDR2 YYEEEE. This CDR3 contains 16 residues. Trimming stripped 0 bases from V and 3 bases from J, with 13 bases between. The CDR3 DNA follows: TGTGCCAGCAGCTTGGGAGGTTGGGGCTCCAATCAGCCCCAGCATTTT. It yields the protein CASSLGGWGSNQPQHF.

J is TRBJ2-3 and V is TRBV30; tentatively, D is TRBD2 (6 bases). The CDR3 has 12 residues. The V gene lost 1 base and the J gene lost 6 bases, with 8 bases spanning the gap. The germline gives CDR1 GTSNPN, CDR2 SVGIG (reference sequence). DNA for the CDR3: TGTGCCTGGAGTGGGGGACTGGATACGCAGTATTTT. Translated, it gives CAWSGGLDTQYF. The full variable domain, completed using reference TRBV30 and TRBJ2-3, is SQTIHQWPATLVQPVGSPLSLECTVEGTSNPNLYWYRQAAGRGLQLLFYSVGIGQISSEVPQNLSASRPQDRQFILSSKKLLLSDSGFYLCAWSGGLDTQYFGPGTRLTVL.

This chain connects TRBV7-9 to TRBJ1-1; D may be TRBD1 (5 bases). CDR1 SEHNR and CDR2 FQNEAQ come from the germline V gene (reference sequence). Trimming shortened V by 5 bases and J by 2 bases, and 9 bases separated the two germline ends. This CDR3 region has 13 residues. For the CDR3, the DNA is TGTGCCAGCAGCCCCCAGGGAAACACTGAAGCTTTCTTT. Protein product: CASSPQGNTEAFF.

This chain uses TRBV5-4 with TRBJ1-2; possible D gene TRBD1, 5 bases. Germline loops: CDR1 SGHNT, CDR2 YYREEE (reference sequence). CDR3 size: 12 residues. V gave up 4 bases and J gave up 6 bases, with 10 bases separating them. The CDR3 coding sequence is TGTGCCAGCAGCCCAACGGGGGATGGCTACACCTTC. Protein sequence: CASSPTGDGYTF.

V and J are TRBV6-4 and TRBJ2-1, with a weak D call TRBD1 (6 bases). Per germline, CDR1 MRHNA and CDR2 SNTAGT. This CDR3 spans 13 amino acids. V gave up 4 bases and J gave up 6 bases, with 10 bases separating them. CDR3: CASSAGAGNEQFF. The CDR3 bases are TGTGCCAGCAGTGCAGGGGCCGGCAATGAGCAGTTCTTC.

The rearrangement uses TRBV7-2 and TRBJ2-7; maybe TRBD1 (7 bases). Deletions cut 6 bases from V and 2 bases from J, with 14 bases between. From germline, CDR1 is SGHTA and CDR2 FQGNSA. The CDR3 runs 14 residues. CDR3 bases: TGTGCCAGCAGACCAGGGGGAGGTGCCTACGAGCAGTACTTC. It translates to CASRPGGGAYEQYF.

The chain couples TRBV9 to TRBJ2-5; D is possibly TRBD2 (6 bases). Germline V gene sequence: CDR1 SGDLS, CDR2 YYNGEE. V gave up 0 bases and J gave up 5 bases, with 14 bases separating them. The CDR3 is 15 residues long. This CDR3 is CASSVGGGIRETQYF. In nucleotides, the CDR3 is TGTGCCAGCAGCGTAGGAGGCGGGATACGGGAGACCCAGTACTTC.

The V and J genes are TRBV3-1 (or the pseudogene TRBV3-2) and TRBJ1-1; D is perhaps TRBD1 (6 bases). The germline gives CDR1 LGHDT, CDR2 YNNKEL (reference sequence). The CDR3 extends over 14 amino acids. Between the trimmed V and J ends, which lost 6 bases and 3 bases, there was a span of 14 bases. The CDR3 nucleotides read TGTGCCAGCAGTGATACAGGGTCGGACACTGAAGCTTTCTTT. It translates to CASSDTGSDTEAFF.

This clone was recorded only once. The CDR3 region is CASRPGQYRDEQFF. In nucleotides, the CDR3 is TGTGCCAGCAGACCTGGACAGTATCGGGATGAGCAGTTCTTC. The rearrangement joins TRBV6-2 or TRBV6-3 to TRBJ2-1; D possibly corresponds to TRBD1 (6 bases). Trimming cost V 6 bases and J 8 bases, with 17 bases left between them. CDR1 is MNHEY, CDR2 SVGEGT, per germline. The CDR3 runs to 14 residues.

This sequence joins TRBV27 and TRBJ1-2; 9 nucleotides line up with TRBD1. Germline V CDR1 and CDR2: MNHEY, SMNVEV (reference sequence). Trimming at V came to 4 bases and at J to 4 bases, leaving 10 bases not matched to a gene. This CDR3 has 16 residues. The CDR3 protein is CASSSRDRVASYGYTF. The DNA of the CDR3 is TGTGCCAGCAGTTCCCGGGACAGGGTTGCTAGCTATGGCTACACCTTC.

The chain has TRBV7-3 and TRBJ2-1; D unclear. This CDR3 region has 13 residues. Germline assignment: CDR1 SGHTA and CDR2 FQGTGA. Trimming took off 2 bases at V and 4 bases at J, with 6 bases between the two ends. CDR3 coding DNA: TGTGCCAGCAGCTTAGACTCGTACAATGAGCAGTTCTTC. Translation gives CASSLDSYNEQFF.

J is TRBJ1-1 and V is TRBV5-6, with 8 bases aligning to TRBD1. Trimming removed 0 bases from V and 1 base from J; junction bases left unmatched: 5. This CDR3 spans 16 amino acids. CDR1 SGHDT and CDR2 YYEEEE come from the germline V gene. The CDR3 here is CASSLGRGLGNTEAFF. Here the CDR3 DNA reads TGTGCCAGCAGCTTGGGCAGGGGGCTGGGGAACACTGAAGCTTTCTTT. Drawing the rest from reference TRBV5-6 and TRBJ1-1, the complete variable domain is DAGVTQSPTHLIKTRGQQVTLRCSPKSGHDTVSWYQQALGQGPQFIFQYYEEEERQRGNFPDRFSGHQFPNYSSELNVNALLLGDSALYLCASSLGRGLGNTEAFFGQGTRLTVV.

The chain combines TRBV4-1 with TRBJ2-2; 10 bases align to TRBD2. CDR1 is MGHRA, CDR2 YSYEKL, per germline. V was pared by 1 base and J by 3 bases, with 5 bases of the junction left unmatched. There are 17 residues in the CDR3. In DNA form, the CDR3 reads TGCGCCAGCAGCCAAGTCCATAGCGGGAGGTACACCGGGGAGCTGTTTTTT. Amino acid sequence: CASSQVHSGRYTGELFF.

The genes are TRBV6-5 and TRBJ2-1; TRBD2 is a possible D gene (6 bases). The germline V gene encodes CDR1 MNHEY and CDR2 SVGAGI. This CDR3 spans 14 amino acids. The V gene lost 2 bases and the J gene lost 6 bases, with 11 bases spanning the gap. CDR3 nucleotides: TGTGCCAGCAGTTACATGATAGCGGCCAATGAGCAGTTCTTC. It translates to CASSYMIAANEQFF.

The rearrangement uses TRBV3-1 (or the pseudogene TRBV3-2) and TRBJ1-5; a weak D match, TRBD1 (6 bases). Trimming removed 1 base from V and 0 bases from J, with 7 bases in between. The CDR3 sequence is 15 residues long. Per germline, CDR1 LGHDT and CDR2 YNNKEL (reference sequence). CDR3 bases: TGTGCCAGCAGCCAAGCAGGGGCTAGCAATCAGCCCCAGCATTTT. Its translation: CASSQAGASNQPQHF.

The CDR3 DNA sequence: TGTGCCAGCAGCTTAGAGTCCGGGGTCTCCTACGAGCAGTACTTC. Translated: CASSLESGVSYEQYF. The V call is TRBV7-2, the J call TRBJ2-7; tentative D call: TRBD2 (5 bases). CDR3 length: 15 amino acids. Germline loops: CDR1 SGHTA, CDR2 FQGNSA. Trimming took 1 base from V and 0 from J, leaving 10 bases between them.

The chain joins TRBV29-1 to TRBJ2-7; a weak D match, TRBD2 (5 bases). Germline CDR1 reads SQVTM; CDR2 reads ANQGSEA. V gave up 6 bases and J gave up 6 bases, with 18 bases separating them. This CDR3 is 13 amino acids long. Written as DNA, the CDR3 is TGCAGCGTCCTCGGACTGGGCGGAGGCGAGCAGTACTTC. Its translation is CSVLGLGGGEQYF.